This passage covers 20 T cell receptor beta chains from one sample sequenced in a study of OX40 agonist ivuxolimab in advanced cancers. Clones were sequenced by immunoSEQ multiplex PCR, and TCRdb holds only the in-frame ones, with some missing. In the table there are 55,000 to 75,000 clones, roughly nine tenths of which are singletons. The sequences come from CD4+ or CD8+ T cells sorted from blood, collected in a trial of the OX40 agonist ivuxolimab. The receptors derive from an adult with an advanced solid tumor such as melanoma, head and neck, liver or kidney cancer.

The genes are TRBV27 and TRBJ2-7; perhaps D is TRBD1 or TRBD2 (7 bases each). Per the germline V gene, CDR1 is MNHEY and CDR2 is SMNVEV (reference sequence). The germline V and J ends were trimmed by 4 bases and 1 base, with 14 bases remaining between them. This CDR3 region has 15 residues. The CDR3 loop reads CASSWGAGQSYEQYF. Written as DNA, the CDR3 is TGTGCCAGCAGTTGGGGAGCGGGACAGTCCTACGAGCAGTACTTC.

The chain joins TRBV4-2 to TRBJ2-1; D may match TRBD1 or TRBD2 (5 bases each). Trimming stripped 1 base from V and 5 bases from J, with 9 bases between. Per germline, CDR1 LGHNA and CDR2 YNFKEQ. The CDR3 consists of 14 residues. CDR3: CASSQGMGDNEQFF. DNA for the CDR3: TGTGCCAGCAGCCAAGGTATGGGGGACAATGAGCAGTTCTTC.

This chain uses TRBV5-1 with TRBJ2-3; no definite D call. This CDR3 contains 14 residues. Between the trimmed V and J ends, which lost 2 bases and 3 bases, there was a span of 10 bases. CDR1 is SGHRS and CDR2 is YFSETQ in the germline V gene. The CDR3 is CASSLGHMTDTQYF. CDR3 DNA sequence: TGCGCCAGCAGCTTAGGGCATATGACAGATACGCAGTATTTT.

The V call is TRBV4-3, the J call TRBJ2-7, with 9 bases aligning to TRBD1. V lost 0 bases to trimming and J lost 5 bases; unmatched junction nucleotides: 11. This CDR3 comprises 17 residues. CDR1 is LGHNA and CDR2 is YSLEER in the germline V gene. CDR3 DNA: TGCGCCAGCAGCCAAGATCGGTACCTTACAGGGGGCGACGAGCAGTACTTC. Translation: CASSQDRYLTGGDEQYF.

This chain uses TRBV7-2 with TRBJ2-1; 11 positions match TRBD2. CDR1 is SGHTA and CDR2 is FQGNSA in the germline V gene. The CDR3 has 15 residues. With V trimmed by 5 bases and J by 7 bases, 7 bases remained unmatched. In nucleotides, the CDR3 is TGTGCCAGCAGCCCCCGGACTAGCGGGTGGAATGAGCAGTTCTTC. This encodes CASSPRTSGWNEQFF.

This sequence joins TRBV7-2 and TRBJ2-7; 9 positions match TRBD1. V was clipped by 5 bases and J by 3 bases; unmatched bases: 5. The CDR3 is made up of 14 amino acids. From germline, CDR1 is SGHTA and CDR2 FQGNSA. The CDR3 reads CASSETGGYYEQYF. CDR3 in DNA: TGTGCCAGCAGCGAGACAGGGGGGTACTACGAGCAGTACTTC.

This chain uses TRBV7-8 with TRBJ1-5; D gene ambiguous. V was cut by 4 bases and J by 7 bases, with 14 bases left in between. The germline V gene encodes CDR1 SGHVS and CDR2 FQNEAQ. The CDR3 has 14 residues. In DNA form, the CDR3 reads TGTGCCAGCAGCTCAAGAGACGCTCTGCAGCCCCAGCATTTT. Residues: CASSSRDALQPQHF. The full variable domain, in which reference TRBV7-8 and TRBJ1-5 provide the parts outside the CDR3, is GAGVSQSPRYKVAKRGQDVALRCDPISGHVSLFWYQQALGQGPEFLTYFQNEAQLDKSGLPSDRFFAERPEGSVSTLKIQRTQQEDSAVYLCASSSRDALQPQHFGDGTRLSIL.

The rearrangement uses TRBV11-2 and TRBJ1-1; D remains ambiguous. CDR1 and CDR2 from the germline V gene are SGHAT and FQNNGV. Trimming took off 3 bases at V and 6 bases at J, with 17 bases between the two ends. This CDR3 spans 15 amino acids. The CDR3, as DNA: TGTGCCAGCAGCTTGTCCTTGATGGGCCCGCCTGAAGCTTTCTTT. This encodes CASSLSLMGPPEAFF.

The chain recombines TRBV5-1 with TRBJ1-5; the D is unclear. With 3 bases removed from V and 2 bases from J, the gap between germline ends came to 12 bases. Germline assignment: CDR1 SGHRS and CDR2 YFSETQ. This CDR3 is built from 15 residues. The CDR3 region is CASSSWAQGNQPQHF. CDR3 nucleotide sequence: TGCGCCAGCAGCTCCTGGGCGCAGGGCAATCAGCCCCAGCATTTT.

The rearrangement uses TRBV5-1 and TRBJ2-2; D remains unclear. Trimming stripped 4 bases from V and 6 bases from J, with 4 bases between. Germline V gene data show CDR1 as SGHRS and CDR2 as YFSETQ. There are 11 residues in the CDR3. CDR3 in amino acids: CASSISGELFF. The CDR3 DNA is TGCGCCAGCAGCATTTCCGGGGAGCTGTTTTTT. The entire variable domain, with the rest obtained from reference TRBV5-1 and TRBJ2-2, is as follows: KAGVTQTPRYLIKTRGQQVTLSCSPISGHRSVSWYQQTPGQGLQFLFEYFSETQRNKGNFPGRFSGRQFSNSRSEMNVSTLELGDSALYLCASSISGELFFGEGSRLTVL.

The chain recombines TRBV29-1 with TRBJ2-3; no clear D gene. V dropped 3 bases and J dropped 2 bases, with 9 bases sitting between them. Germline V lookup: CDR1 SQVTM, CDR2 ANQGSEA. The CDR3 loop spans 13 amino acids. The CDR3 DNA is TGCAGCGTTGATCGCCAGAACACAGATACGCAGTATTTT. Its protein product is CSVDRQNTDTQYF.

The chain couples TRBV4-3 to TRBJ2-1; possibly TRBD1 or TRBD2 for D (5 bases each). The CDR3 totals 18 residues. Trimming removed 1 base from V and 0 bases from J, with 16 bases in between. Germline CDR1 reads LGHNA; CDR2 reads YSLEER. The CDR3 protein is CASSQGPPWGSSYNEQFF. In nucleotides, the CDR3 is TGCGCCAGCAGCCAAGGGCCCCCATGGGGGAGCTCCTACAATGAGCAGTTCTTC.

V is TRBV21-1 and J is TRBJ2-2; the table's D call, TRBD2, was not checked against the DNA. TRBV21-1 counts as a pseudogene. This CDR3 region has 19 residues. CDR3 sequence: CASSRRDIFSGRNTGELFF. The CDR3, as DNA: TGTGCCAGCAGCCGCCGGGACATCTTTAGCGGGAGGAACACCGGGGAGCTGTTTTTT.

The V call is TRBV19, the J call TRBJ2-7; 11 bases fit TRBD1. CDR1 is LNHDA and CDR2 is SQIVND in the germline V gene (reference sequence). The CDR3 sequence is 13 residues long. Trimming removed 8 bases from V and 2 bases from J; junction bases left unmatched: 2. Here the CDR3 reads CASGQGATYEQYF. CDR3 in DNA: TGTGCCAGTGGACAGGGGGCTACCTACGAGCAGTACTTC.

This clone was counted ten times or more. The chain is built from TRBV19 and TRBJ2-7; 13 bases agree with TRBD2. After removal of 3 bases from V and 2 bases from J, the junction contained 13 bases not matched to a gene. The CDR3 runs to 19 residues. Germline CDR1 LNHDA, CDR2 SQIVND (reference sequence). The CDR3 spells CASSIQGGGLAGDPYEQYF. CDR3 DNA sequence: TGTGCCAGTAGTATTCAAGGGGGAGGACTAGCGGGAGACCCCTACGAGCAGTACTTC.

J is TRBJ2-7 and V is TRBV5-5; 7 positions agree with TRBD1. The V gene end was trimmed by 1 base and the J gene end by 0 bases; junction bases not matched to a gene: 1. Germline CDR1 is SGHKS and CDR2 is YYEKEE (reference sequence). CDR3 length equals 14 residues. This CDR3 reads CASSLWDSSYEQYF. The CDR3 nucleotides read TGTGCCAGCAGCTTGTGGGACAGCTCCTACGAGCAGTACTTC.

The chain has TRBV5-6 and TRBJ2-5, with D tentatively TRBD1 (6 bases). This CDR3 is built from 13 residues. V was cut by 6 bases and J by 2 bases, with 11 bases left in between. Germline CDR1 is SGHDT and CDR2 is YYEEEE. The DNA of the CDR3 is TGTGCCAGCACCCTCGGACAGCAAGAGACCCAGTACTTC. This sequence encodes CASTLGQQETQYF. The entire variable domain, with the rest obtained from reference TRBV5-6 and TRBJ2-5, is as follows: DAGVTQSPTHLIKTRGQQVTLRCSPKSGHDTVSWYQQALGQGPQFIFQYYEEEERQRGNFPDRFSGHQFPNYSSELNVNALLLGDSALYLCASTLGQQETQYFGPGTRLLVL.

This chain joins TRBV7-3 and TRBJ1-1; TRBD1 is a possible D gene (5 bases). The V gene's germline CDR1 is SGHTA and CDR2 FQGTGA. CDR3 length: 14 residues. V dropped 3 bases and J dropped 1 base, with 9 bases sitting between them. The CDR3: CASSLQGPNTEAFF. DNA of the CDR3: TGTGCCAGCAGCTTGCAGGGACCGAACACTGAAGCTTTCTTT.

The chain joins TRBV2 to TRBJ1-2; maybe TRBD1 (5 bases). Looked up from germline, CDR1 is SNHLY and CDR2 is FYNNEI. The CDR3 contains 15 residues. The V gene lost 5 bases and the J gene lost 2 bases, with 15 bases spanning the gap. CDR3 sequence (DNA): TGTGCCAGCAGTTTAGGGACCCCACGAAACTATGGCTACACCTTC. It codes for CASSLGTPRNYGYTF.

This sequence joins TRBV28 and TRBJ2-1, with 9 bases that match TRBD2. CDR1 and CDR2 (germline): MDHEN, SYDVKM. The J segment lost 4 bases and the V segment lost 4 bases, leaving 5 bases of the junction unmatched. The CDR3 sequence is 15 residues long. As DNA, the CDR3 is TGTGCCAGCAGTTCCCTAGCGGGGCAATACAATGAGCAGTTCTTC. It codes for CASSSLAGQYNEQFF.